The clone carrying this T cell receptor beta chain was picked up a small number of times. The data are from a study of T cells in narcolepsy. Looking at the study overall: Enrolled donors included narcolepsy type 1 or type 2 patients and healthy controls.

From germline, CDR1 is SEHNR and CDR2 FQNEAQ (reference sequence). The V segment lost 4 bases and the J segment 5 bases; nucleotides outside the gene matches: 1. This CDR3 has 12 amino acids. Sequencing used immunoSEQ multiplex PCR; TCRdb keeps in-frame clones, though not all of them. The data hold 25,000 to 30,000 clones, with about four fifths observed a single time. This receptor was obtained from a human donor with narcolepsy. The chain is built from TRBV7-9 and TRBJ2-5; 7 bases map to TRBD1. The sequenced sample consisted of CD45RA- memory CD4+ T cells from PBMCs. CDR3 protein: CASSSTGETQYF. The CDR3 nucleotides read TGTGCCAGCAGCTCGACAGGGGAGACCCAGTACTTC.